Described below is a single T cell receptor beta chain sequence and its context. The CDR3 is 16 residues long. After removal of 0 bases from V and 6 bases from J, the junction contained 9 bases not matched to a gene. Per germline, CDR1 SGHKS and CDR2 YYEKEE (reference sequence). The sample belongs to a study of blood T cell repertoires in COVID-19. Sequenced by immunoSEQ multiplex PCR; TCRdb stores in-frame clones only, minus some. This sample carries about 190,000 clones, around nine tenths of them seen once, and the ten largest clones take around 7%. The sequencing input was peripheral blood. The TCR originated in a man aged 35 to 55 with acute or convalescent COVID-19. V is TRBV5-5 and J is TRBJ2-3; 8 positions agree with TRBD2. The CDR3 loop reads CASSLGPGGRADTQYF. CDR3 coding DNA: TGTGCCAGCAGCTTGGGGCCGGGGGGGCGCGCTGATACGCAGTATTTT.